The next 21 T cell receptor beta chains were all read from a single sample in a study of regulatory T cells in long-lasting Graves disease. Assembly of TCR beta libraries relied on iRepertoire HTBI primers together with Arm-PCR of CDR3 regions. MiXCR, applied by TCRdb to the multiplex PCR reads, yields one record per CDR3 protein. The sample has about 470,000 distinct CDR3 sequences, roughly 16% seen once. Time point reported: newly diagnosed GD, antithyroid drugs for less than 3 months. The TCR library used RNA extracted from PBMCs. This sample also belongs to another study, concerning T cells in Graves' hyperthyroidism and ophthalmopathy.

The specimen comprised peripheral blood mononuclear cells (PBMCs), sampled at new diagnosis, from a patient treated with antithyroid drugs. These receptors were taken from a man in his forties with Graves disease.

The CDR3 DNA follows: TGCAGCGTCCACAGGGGCAATGAGCAGTTCTTC. Protein product: CSVHRGNEQFF. The rearrangement uses TRBV29-1 and TRBJ2-1, with 7 bases matching TRBD1. Looked up from germline, CDR1 is SQVTM and CDR2 is ANQGSEA. The V gene end was trimmed by 6 bases and the J gene end by 6 bases; junction bases not matched to a gene: 2. CDR3 length: 11 amino acids.

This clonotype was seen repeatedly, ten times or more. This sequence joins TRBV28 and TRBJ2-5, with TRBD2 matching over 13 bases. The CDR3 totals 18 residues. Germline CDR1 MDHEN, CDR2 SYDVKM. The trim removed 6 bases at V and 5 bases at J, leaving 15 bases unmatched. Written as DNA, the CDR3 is TGTGCCAGCAGACCCTATTCCGGGACTAGCGGGATAGAGGAGACCCAGTACTTC. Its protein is CASRPYSGTSGIEETQYF.

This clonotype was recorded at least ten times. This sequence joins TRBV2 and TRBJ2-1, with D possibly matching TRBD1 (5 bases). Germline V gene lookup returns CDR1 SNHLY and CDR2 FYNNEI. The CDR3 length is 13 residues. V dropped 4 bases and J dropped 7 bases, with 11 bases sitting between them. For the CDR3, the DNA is TGTGCCAGCAGTGTATCCAGGGTTAATGAGCAGTTCTTC. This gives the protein CASSVSRVNEQFF.

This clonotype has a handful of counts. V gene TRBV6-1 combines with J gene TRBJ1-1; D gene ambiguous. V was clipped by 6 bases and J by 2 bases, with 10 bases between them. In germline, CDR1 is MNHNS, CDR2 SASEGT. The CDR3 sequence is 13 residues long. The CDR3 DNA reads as TGTGCCAGCAGGACTGGGTATAACACTGAAGCTTTCTTT. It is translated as CASRTGYNTEAFF.

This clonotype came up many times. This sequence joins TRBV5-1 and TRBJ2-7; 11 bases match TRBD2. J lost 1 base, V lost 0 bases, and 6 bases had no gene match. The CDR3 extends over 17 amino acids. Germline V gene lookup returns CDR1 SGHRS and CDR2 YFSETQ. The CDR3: CASSLVASGRISYEQYF. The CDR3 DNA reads TGCGCCAGCAGCTTGGTGGCTAGCGGGAGGATTTCCTACGAGCAGTACTTC.

The CDR3 sequence is CSARNVLVPHEQYF. The CDR3, as DNA: TGCAGTGCTAGAAATGTCTTGGTTCCCCACGAGCAGTACTTC. The genes are TRBV20-1 and TRBJ2-7, with no clear D. The length of the CDR3 is 14 residues. CDR1 is DFQATT, CDR2 SNEGSKA, per germline (reference sequence). V was clipped by 2 bases and J by 5 bases, with 16 bases between them.

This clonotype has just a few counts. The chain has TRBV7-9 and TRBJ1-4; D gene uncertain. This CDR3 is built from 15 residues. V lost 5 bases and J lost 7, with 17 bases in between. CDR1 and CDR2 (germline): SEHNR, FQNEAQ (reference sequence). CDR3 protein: CASSPMGPSAEKLFF. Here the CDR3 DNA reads TGTGCCAGCAGCCCTATGGGCCCTTCTGCTGAAAAACTGTTTTTT.

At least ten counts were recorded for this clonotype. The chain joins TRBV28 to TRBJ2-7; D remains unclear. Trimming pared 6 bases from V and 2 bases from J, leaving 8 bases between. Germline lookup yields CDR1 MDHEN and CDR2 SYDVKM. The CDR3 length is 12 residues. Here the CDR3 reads CASSTVTYEQYF. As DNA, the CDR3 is TGTGCCAGCAGCACCGTAACCTACGAGCAGTACTTC.

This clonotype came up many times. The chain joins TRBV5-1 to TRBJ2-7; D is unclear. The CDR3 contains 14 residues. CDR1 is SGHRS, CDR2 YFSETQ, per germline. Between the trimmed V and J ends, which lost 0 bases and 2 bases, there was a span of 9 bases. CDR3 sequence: CASSLAVGPYEQYF. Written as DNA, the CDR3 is TGCGCCAGCAGCTTGGCCGTAGGACCCTACGAGCAGTACTTC.

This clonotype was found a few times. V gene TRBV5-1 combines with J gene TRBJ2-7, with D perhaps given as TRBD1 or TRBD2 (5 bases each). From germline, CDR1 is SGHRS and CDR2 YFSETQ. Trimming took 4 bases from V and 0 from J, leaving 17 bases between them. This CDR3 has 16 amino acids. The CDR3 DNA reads TGCGCCAGCAGCGATGGGCAGGGACCATTCTCCTACGAGCAGTACTTC. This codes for CASSDGQGPFSYEQYF.

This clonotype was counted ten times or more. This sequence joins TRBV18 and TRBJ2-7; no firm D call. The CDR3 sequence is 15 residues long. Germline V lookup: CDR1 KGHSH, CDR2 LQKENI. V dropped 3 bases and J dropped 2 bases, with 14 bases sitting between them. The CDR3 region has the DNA TGTGCCAGCTCACCTCGGGTCGGAACCACCTACGAGCAGTACTTC. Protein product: CASSPRVGTTYEQYF.

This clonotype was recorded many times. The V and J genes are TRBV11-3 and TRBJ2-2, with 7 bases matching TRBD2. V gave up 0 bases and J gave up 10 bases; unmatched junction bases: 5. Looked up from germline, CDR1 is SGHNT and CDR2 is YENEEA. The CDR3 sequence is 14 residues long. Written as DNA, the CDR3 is TGTGCCAGCAGCTTAGAGGAGCGGGGCAAGGAGCTGTTTTTT. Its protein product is CASSLEERGKELFF.

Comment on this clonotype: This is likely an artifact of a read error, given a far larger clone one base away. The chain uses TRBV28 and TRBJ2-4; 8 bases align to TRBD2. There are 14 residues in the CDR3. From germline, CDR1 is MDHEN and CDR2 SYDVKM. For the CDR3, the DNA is TGTGCCAGCAGCTACGGACTAGCCCCCACAAAATTGCTCTTC. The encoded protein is CASSYGLAPTKLLF.

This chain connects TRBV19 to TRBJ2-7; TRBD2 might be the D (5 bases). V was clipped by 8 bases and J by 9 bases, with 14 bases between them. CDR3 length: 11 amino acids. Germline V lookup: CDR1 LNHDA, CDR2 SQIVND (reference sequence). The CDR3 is CASSGFNGQYF. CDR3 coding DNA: TGTGCCAGTTCGGGGTTCAACGGGCAGTACTTC.

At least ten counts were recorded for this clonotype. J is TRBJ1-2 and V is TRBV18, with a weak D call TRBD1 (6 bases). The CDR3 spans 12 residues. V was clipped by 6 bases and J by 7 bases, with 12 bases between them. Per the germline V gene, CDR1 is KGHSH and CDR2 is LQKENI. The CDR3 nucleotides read TGTGCCAGCTCTCAACAGGGTTCTGGCTACACCTTC. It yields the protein CASSQQGSGYTF.

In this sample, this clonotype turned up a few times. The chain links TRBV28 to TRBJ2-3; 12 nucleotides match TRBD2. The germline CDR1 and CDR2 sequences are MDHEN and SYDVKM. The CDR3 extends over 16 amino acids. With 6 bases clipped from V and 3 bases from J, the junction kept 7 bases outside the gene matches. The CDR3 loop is CASRGTSGSRTDTQYF. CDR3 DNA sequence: TGTGCCAGCAGGGGGACTAGCGGGTCTAGAACAGATACGCAGTATTTT.

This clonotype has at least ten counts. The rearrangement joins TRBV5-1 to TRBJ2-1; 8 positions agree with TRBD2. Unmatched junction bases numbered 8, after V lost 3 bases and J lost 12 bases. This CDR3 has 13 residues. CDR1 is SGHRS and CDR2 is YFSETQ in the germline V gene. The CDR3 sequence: CASSSQAGVGQFF. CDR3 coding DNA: TGCGCCAGCAGCTCCCAAGCGGGGGTGGGGCAGTTCTTC.

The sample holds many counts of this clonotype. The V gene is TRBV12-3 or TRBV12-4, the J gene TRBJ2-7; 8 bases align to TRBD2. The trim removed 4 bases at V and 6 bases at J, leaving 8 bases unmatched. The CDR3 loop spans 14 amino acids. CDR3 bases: TGTGCCAGCAGTTCCAGCGGGAGCGTCCCCGAGCAGTACTTC. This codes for CASSSSGSVPEQYF.

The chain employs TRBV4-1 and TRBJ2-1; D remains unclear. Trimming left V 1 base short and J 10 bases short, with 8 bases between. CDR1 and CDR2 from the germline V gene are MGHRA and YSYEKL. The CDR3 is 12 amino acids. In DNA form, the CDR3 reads TGCGCCAGCAGCCAAGTGCTCGCCGAGCAGTTCTTC. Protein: CASSQVLAEQFF.

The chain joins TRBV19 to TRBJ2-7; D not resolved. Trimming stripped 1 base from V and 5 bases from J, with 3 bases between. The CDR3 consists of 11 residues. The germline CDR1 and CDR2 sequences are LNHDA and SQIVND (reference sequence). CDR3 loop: CASSIGNEQYF. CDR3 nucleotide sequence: TGTGCCAGTAGTATAGGGAACGAGCAGTACTTC.

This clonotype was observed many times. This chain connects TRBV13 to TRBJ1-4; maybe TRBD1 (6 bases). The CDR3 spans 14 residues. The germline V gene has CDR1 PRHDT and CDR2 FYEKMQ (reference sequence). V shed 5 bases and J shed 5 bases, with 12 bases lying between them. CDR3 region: CASSDFTGNEKLFF. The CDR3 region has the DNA TGTGCCAGCAGCGATTTCACAGGGAATGAAAAACTGTTTTTT. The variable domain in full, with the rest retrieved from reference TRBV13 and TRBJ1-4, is AAGVIQSPRHLIKEKRETATLKCYPIPRHDTVYWYQQGPGQDPQFLISFYEKMQSDKGSIPDRFSAQQFSDYHSELNMSSLELGDSALYFCASSDFTGNEKLFFGSGTQLSVL.